This TCR beta chain was sequenced during a study of cytomegalovirus exposure and HLA in healthy donors. There are 13 residues in the CDR3. The V and J ends lost 5 bases and 0 bases, in that order; junction bases with no gene match: 1. Per germline, CDR1 GTSNPN and CDR2 SVGIG (reference sequence). 13 Jbeta primers and 60 Vbeta primers were used for the PCR. TCRdb keeps only in-frame clones here, not all; method: immunoSEQ multiplex PCR. The top ten hold about 1.8% of the sample, which has roughly 200,000 clones, 65% to 80% seen once. The receptor was derived from a middle-aged man in good health and CMV-seronegative. The source material was PBMCs. This sequence joins TRBV30 and TRBJ2-5; 9 positions agree with TRBD1. The CDR3 nucleotides read TGTGCCTGGGGGACAGGGAACCAAGAGACCCAGTACTTC. Translating it yields CAWGTGNQETQYF.